The clone carrying this T cell receptor beta chain was seen a few times. As yet, its antigen is unknown. The data belong to a study of blood T cells in healthy people across ages. General study findings and limits: Among long-lived donors, naive CD4+ cells were more numerous and diversity higher than in aged donors.

The authors ran a second PCR of about 6 to 12 cycles using a sample-barcoded 5' primer and a J-beta primer mix. Each cDNA molecule carried a tag from a template-switch adaptor that contained 12 random nucleotides. One entry per CDR3 protein, called by TCRdb with MiXCR from the 5' RACE reads. The sample lists around 520,000 distinct CDR3 sequences; 25% to 35% were seen once. The CDR3 contains 15 residues. V was pared by 4 bases and J by 0 bases, with 11 bases between. The V gene's germline CDR1 is SGHDT and CDR2 YYEEEE. The sample also formed part of further work on T cells of mothers and their children. That study reports: Every microgram of extracted RNA entered cDNA synthesis, around 1.6 ug per 15 ul. The shaping of TCR recombination output by thymic selection is similar in related and unrelated pairs.

This clonotype was obtained from a boy between 2 and 10 years old in good health. The genes are TRBV5-6 and TRBJ1-3, with a possible D match to TRBD1 (5 bases). Sequencing was carried out using blood. The CDR3 region has the DNA TGTGCCAGCAGCCTGGGGGGGAGCTCTGGAAACACCATATATTTT. This encodes CASSLGGSSGNTIYF.